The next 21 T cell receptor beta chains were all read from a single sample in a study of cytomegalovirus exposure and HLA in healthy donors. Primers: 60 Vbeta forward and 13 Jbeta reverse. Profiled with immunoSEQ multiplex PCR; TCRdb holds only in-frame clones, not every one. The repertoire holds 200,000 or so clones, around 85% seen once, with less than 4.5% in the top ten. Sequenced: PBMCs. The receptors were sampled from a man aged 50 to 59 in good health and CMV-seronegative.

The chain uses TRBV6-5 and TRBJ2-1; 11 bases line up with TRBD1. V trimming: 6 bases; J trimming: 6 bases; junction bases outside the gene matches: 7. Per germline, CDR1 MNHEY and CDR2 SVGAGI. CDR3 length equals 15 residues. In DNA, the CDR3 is TGTGCCAGCAGCTCATTCGGGACAGGGGGCAATGAGCAGTTCTTC. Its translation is CASSSFGTGGNEQFF.

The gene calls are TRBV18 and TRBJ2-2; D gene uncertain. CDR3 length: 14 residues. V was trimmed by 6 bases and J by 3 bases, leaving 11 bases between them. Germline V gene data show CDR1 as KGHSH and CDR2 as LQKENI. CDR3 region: CASSFDIYTGELFF. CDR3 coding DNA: TGTGCCAGCTCGTTCGACATTTACACCGGGGAGCTGTTTTTT.

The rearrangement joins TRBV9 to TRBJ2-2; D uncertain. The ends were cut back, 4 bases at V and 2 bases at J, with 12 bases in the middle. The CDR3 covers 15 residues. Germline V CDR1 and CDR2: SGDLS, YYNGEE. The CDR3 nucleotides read TGTGCCAGCAGCCTCATGACTCAAAACACCGGGGAGCTGTTTTTT. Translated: CASSLMTQNTGELFF. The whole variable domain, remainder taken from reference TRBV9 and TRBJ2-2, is DSGVTQTPKHLITATGQRVTLRCSPRSGDLSVYWYQQSLDQGLQFLIQYYNGEERAKGNILERFSAQQFPDLHSELNLSSLELGDSALYFCASSLMTQNTGELFFGEGSRLTVL.

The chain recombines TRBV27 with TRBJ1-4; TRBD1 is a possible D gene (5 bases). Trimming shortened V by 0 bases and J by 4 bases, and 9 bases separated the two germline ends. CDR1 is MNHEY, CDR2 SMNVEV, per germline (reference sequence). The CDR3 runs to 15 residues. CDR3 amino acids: CASSLSYRSNEKLFF. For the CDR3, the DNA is TGTGCCAGCAGTTTATCGTACAGGAGTAATGAAAAACTGTTTTTT. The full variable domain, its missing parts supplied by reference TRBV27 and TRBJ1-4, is EAQVTQNPRYLITVTGKKLTVTCSQNMNHEYMSWYRQDPGLGLRQIYYSMNVEVTDKGDVPEGYKVSRKEKRNFPLILESPSPNQTSLYFCASSLSYRSNEKLFFGSGTQLSVL.

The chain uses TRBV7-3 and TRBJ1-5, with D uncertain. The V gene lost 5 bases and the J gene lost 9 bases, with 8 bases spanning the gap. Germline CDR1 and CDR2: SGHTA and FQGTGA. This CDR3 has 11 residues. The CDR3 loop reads CASSPHWPQHF. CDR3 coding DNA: TGTGCCAGCAGCCCCCATTGGCCCCAGCATTTT. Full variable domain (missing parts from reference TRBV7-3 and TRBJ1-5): GAGVSQTPSNKVTEKGKYVELRCDPISGHTALYWYRQSLGQGPEFLIYFQGTGAADDSGLPNDRFFAVRPEGSVSTLKIQRTERGDSAVYLCASSPHWPQHFGDGTRLSIL.

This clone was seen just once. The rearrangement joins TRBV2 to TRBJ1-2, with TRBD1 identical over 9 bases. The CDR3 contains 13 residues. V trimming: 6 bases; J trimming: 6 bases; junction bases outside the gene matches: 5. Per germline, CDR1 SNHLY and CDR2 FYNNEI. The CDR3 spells CASRHRDRDGYTF. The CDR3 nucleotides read TGTGCCAGCAGGCACCGGGACAGGGATGGCTACACCTTC.

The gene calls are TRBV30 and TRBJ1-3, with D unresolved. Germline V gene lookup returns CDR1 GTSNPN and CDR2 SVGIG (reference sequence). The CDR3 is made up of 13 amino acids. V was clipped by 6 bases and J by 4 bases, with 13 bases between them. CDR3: CACLPGPGNTIYF. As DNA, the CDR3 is TGTGCCTGCCTTCCCGGTCCCGGAAACACCATATATTTT.

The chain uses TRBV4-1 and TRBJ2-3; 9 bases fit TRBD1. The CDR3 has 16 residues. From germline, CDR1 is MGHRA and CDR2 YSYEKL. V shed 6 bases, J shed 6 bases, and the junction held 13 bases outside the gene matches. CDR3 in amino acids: CASRSNRDREADTQYF. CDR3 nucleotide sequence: TGCGCCAGCAGAAGCAACCGGGACAGGGAAGCCGATACGCAGTATTTT.

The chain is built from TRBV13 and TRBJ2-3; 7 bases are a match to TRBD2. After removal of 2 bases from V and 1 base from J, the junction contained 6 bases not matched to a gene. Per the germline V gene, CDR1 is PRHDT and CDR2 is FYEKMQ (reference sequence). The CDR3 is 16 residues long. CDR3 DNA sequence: TGTGCCAGCAGCTTAAGGGCGGCGGGGGGCACAGATACGCAGTATTTT. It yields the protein CASSLRAAGGTDTQYF. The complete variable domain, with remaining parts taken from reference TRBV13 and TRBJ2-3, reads AAGVIQSPRHLIKEKRETATLKCYPIPRHDTVYWYQQGPGQDPQFLISFYEKMQSDKGSIPDRFSAQQFSDYHSELNMSSLELGDSALYFCASSLRAAGGTDTQYFGPGTRLTVL.

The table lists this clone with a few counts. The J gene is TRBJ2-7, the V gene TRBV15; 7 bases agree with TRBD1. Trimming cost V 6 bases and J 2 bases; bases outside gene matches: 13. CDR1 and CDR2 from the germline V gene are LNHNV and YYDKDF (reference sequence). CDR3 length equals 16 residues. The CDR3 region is CATSHNRQGPPYEQYF. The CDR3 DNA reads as TGTGCCACCAGTCATAACAGACAGGGACCGCCCTACGAGCAGTACTTC.

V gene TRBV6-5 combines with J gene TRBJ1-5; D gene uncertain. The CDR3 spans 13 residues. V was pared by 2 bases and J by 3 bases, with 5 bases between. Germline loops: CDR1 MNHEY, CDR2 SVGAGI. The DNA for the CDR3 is TGTGCCAGCAGTTACAGCGTCAATCAGCCCCAGCATTTT. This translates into CASSYSVNQPQHF.

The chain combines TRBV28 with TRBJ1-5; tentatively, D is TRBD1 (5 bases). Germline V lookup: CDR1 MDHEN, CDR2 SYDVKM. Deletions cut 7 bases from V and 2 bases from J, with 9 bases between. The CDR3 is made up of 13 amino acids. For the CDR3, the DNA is TGTGCCAGCAAATCGGGGGGCAATCAGCCCCAGCATTTT. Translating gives CASKSGGNQPQHF.

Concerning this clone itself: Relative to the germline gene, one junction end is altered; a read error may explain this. The CDR3 reads CSSSLVEGQGYGYTF. The CDR3 DNA sequence: TGTTCCAGCAGCTTAGTTGAGGGACAGGGCTATGGCTACACCTTC. The chain employs TRBV7-9 and TRBJ1-2; 9 bases line up with TRBD1. Germline V gene lookup returns CDR1 SEHNR and CDR2 FQNEAQ (reference sequence). This CDR3 has 15 amino acids.

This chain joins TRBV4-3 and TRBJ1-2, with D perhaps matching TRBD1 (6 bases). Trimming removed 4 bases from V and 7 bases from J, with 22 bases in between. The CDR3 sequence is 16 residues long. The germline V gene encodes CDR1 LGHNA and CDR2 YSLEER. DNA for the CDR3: TGCGCCAGCAGCCCCTCCCCGGGGGGGGCGGCGGGTGGCTACACCTTC. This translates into CASSPSPGGAAGGYTF.

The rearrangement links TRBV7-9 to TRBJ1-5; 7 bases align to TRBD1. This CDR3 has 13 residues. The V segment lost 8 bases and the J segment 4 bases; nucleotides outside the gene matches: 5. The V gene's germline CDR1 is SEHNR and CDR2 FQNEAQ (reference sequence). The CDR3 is CASGTGANQPQHF. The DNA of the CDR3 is TGTGCCAGCGGAACAGGGGCTAATCAGCCCCAGCATTTT.

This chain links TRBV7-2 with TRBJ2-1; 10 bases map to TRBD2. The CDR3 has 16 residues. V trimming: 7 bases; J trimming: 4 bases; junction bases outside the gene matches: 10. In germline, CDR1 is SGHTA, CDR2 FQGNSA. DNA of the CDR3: TGTGCCAGCACCGCGACTAGCGGGCTTATTTACAATGAGCAGTTCTTC. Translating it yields CASTATSGLIYNEQFF.

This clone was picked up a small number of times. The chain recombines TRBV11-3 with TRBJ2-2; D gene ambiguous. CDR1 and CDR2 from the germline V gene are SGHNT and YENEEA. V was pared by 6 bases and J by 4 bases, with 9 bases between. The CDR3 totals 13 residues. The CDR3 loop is CASSRTATGELFF. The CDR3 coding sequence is TGTGCCAGCAGTCGTACAGCCACCGGGGAGCTGTTTTTT.

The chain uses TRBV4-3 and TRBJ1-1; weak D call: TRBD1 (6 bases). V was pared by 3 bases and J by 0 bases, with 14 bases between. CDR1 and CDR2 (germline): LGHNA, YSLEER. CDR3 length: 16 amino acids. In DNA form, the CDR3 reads TGCGCCAGCAGCCAGGGAGTCAGGGACATGAACACTGAAGCTTTCTTT. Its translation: CASSQGVRDMNTEAFF.

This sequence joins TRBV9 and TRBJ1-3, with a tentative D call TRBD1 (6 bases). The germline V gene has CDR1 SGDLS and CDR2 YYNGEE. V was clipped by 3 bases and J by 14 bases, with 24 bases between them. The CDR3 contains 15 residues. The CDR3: CASSAVADSSYPVYF. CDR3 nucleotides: TGTGCCAGCAGCGCGGTGGCGGACAGCTCGTATCCCGTATATTTT.

The DNA of the CDR3 is TGTGCCAGCAGCTTAGTTACTAGCGGGGACCCCACAGATACGCAGTATTTT. Translation gives CASSLVTSGDPTDTQYF. This chain connects TRBV7-6 to TRBJ2-3; 10 positions agree with TRBD2. Germline V gives CDR1 SGHVS, CDR2 FNYEAQ. This CDR3 spans 17 amino acids. J was trimmed by 2 bases and V by 1 base; bases with no gene match: 6.

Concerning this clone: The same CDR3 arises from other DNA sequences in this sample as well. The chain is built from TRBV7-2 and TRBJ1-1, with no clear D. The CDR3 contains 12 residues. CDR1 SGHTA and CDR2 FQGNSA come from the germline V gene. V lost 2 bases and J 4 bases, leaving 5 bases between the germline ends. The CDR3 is CASSLRGTEAFF. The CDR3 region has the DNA TGTGCCAGCAGCTTAAGAGGCACTGAAGCTTTCTTT. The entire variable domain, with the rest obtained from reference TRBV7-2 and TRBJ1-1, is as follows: GAGVSQSPSNKVTEKGKDVELRCDPISGHTALYWYRQSLGQGLEFLIYFQGNSAPDKSGLPSDRFSAERTGGSVSTLTIQRTQQEDSAVYLCASSLRGTEAFFGQGTRLTVV.